This paragraph reports one TCR beta chain. This entry belongs to a study of blood T cell repertoires in COVID-19. About the study: COVID-19 samples collected from the United States, Italy and Spain covered acute and convalescent phases.

Germline V CDR1 and CDR2: SNHLY, FYNNEI. The CDR3 totals 18 residues. V shed 1 base and J 2 bases; nucleotides not matched to a gene: 11. Profiled with immunoSEQ multiplex PCR; TCRdb holds only in-frame clones, not every one. The sample yields hundreds of thousands of clones, approximately 91% seen once. V usage is TRBV2 and J usage is TRBJ2-5; 9 positions agree with TRBD2. Specimen: PBMCs or T cells enriched from blood (not recorded which). This receptor was identified in a woman aged 55 to 70 who had recovered from COVID-19. CDR3 DNA: TGTGCCAGCAGTGAAGGGTGGCTAGCGGGGATCTCACAAGAGACCCAGTACTTC. This gives the protein CASSEGWLAGISQETQYF.